A selection of T cell receptor beta chains follows, all from one sample in a study of CD8+CD57+ T cells in acquired aplastic anemia. A single record per CDR3 protein comes from TCRdb applying MiXCR to the reads. The sample lists 120,000 or so distinct CDR3 sequences; almost 40% were seen once. Sample: sorted CD4+, CD8+, or CD8+CD57+ T cells (not recorded which) from PBMCs. These TCRs come from a human donor with aplastic anemia. The CDR3 runs from the conserved cysteine through the conserved F or W. The D gene is left open where the match is weak. The size of a clone is reported for some rows only, either as once, few or many, or as a class for expanded clones.

v_call	clone_size	d_call	j_call	cdr3_nt	cdr3_aa
TRBV6-1	many	NA	TRBJ1-5	TGTGCCAGCGGTGCACAGCGCCTCAATCAGCCCCAGCATTTT	CASGAQRLNQPQHF
TRBV20-1	NA	NA	TRBJ2-7	TGCAGTGCTAGTGACGGGCGCCCCGAGCAGTACTTC	CSASDGRPEQYF
TRBV7-8	few	NA	TRBJ2-3	TGTGCCAGCAGCTCAGGGGGAGGTACGCAGTATTTT	CASSSGGGTQYF
TRBV6-5	many	NA	TRBJ1-2	TGTGCCAGCAGTTACTCGCTCGACGGCGGTAACTATGGCTACACCTTC	CASSYSLDGGNYGYTF
TRBV2	NA	NA	TRBJ2-5	TGTGCCAGCAGCACAGGGATAGAAGAGACCCAGTACTTC	CASSTGIEETQYF
TRBV19	NA	NA	TRBJ1-5	TGTGCCAGTAGTAGCGGGGGCCGGCAGCCCCAGCATTTT	CASSSGGRQPQHF
TRBV19	NA	NA	TRBJ2-7	TGTGCCAGTAGTGGCAATTCACTTACCCACTACGAGCAGTACTTC	CASSGNSLTHYEQYF
TRBV5-1	few	TRBD1	TRBJ2-2	TGCGCCAGCAGCCACACGCAGGGGGACACCGGGGAGCTGTTTTTT	CASSHTQGDTGELFF
TRBV4-1	many	NA	TRBJ1-1	TGCGCCAGCAGCCAAGCACCGTCGGGGAACACTGAAGCTTTCTTT	CASSQAPSGNTEAFF
TRBV5-1	few	NA	TRBJ1-1	TGCGCCAGCCGCCCGGGGGAGAACACTGAAGCTTTCTTT	CASRPGENTEAFF
TRBV19	many	NA	TRBJ1-3	TGTGCCAGTAGTATCGAAGGAAACACCATATATTTT	CASSIEGNTIYF
TRBV19	many	TRBD1	TRBJ1-2	TGTGCCAGTAGTCAGGGGGCGTCTGTTAACTATGGCTACACCTTC	CASSQGASVNYGYTF
TRBV7-2	many	TRBD1	TRBJ2-7	TGTGCCAGCAGTCGGACAGGGTCCTACGAGCAGTACTTC	CASSRTGSYEQYF
TRBV9	many	NA	TRBJ1-5	TGTGCCAGCAGCTTACACGGCAATCAGCCCCAGCATTTT	CASSLHGNQPQHF
TRBV19	NA	NA	TRBJ1-3	TGTGCCAGTCGGACAGTTTTCCGAGGCACCATATATTTT	CASRTVFRGTIYF
TRBV7-9	NA	TRBD1	TRBJ1-2	TGTGCCAGCAGGTCCCAGGGGGCGAATGGCTATGGCTACACCTTC	CASRSQGANGYGYTF
TRBV19	many	TRBD2	TRBJ2-5	TGTGCCAGTAGTAGGAGGATAGCGGGGGGGCAGAGAGAGACCCAGTACTTC	CASSRRIAGGQRETQYF
TRBV20-1	NA	TRBD1	TRBJ1-2	TGCAGTGCTAGAAAACCGGGACAGGGTGTGAGCGGCTACACCTTC	CSARKPGQGVSGYTF
TRBV14	many	NA	TRBJ1-2	TGTGCCAGCAGCCGCACAACAGGGAAGTTCGGCTATGGCTACACCTTC	CASSRTTGKFGYGYTF
TRBV14	many	TRBD1	TRBJ1-6	TGTGCCAGCAGCCGGGACAGGGGAAATTCACCCCTCCACTTT	CASSRDRGNSPLHF
TRBV12-3/TRBV12-4	few	NA	TRBJ2-2	TGTGCCAGCAAGAACCCGAGCACCGGGGAGCTGTTTTTT	CASKNPSTGELFF
TRBV6-1	many	TRBD1	TRBJ2-7	TGTGCCAGCACTCCGGACAGGGGATTCTCCTACGAGCAGTACTTC	CASTPDRGFSYEQYF
TRBV2	NA	NA	TRBJ1-1	TGTGCCAGCAGCGTTATACAGGGTCGTAACACTGAAGCTTTCTTT	CASSVIQGRNTEAFF
TRBV29-1	NA	TRBD1	TRBJ1-3	TGCAGCGTTGAACAAGGGGGCGCGGAAATATATTTT	CSVEQGGAEIYF
TRBV2	NA	NA	TRBJ1-6	TGTGCCAGCAGGGTTGGACAGCCGAATTCACCCCTCCACTTT	CASRVGQPNSPLHF
TRBV20-1	many	NA	TRBJ1-1	TGCAGTGCTAGCATCAGGGCGGGTGCGGCTGAAGCTTTCTTT	CSASIRAGAAEAFF
TRBV2	once	NA	TRBJ2-1	TGTGCCAGCAGTCAAAACTTGTTGGGTTCCTACAATGAGCAGTTCTTC	CASSQNLLGSYNEQFF
TRBV10-3	NA	TRBD2	TRBJ2-1	TGTGCCATCAGTGCGGCGGGGGGAGAAAATGAGCAGTTCTTC	CAISAAGGENEQFF
TRBV2	NA	TRBD2	TRBJ2-5	TGTGCCAGCAGTGAGCTAGCGGGGAGACAAGAGACCCAGTACTTC	CASSELAGRQETQYF
TRBV2	NA	NA	TRBJ2-7	TGTGCCAGCAGTGAAGCGCTTGAGAGCGAGCAGTACTTC	CASSEALESEQYF
TRBV3-1	few	NA	TRBJ1-1	TGTGCCAGCAGCCACAGGCTAACTGAAGCTTTCTTT	CASSHRLTEAFF